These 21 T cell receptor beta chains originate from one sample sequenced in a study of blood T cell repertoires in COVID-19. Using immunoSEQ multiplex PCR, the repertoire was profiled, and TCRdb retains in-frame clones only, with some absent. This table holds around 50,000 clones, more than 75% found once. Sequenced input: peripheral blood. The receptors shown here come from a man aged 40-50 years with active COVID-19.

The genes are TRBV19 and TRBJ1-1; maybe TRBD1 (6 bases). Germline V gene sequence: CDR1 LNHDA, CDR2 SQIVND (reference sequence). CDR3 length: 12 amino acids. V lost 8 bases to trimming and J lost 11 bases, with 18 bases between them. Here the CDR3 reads CASGFTGSPAFF. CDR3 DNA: TGTGCCAGTGGATTTACAGGGAGCCCCGCTTTCTTT.

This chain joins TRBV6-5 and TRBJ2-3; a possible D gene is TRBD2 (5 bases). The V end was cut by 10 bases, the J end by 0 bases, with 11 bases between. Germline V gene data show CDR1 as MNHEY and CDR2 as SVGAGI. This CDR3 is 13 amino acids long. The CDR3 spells CATRGSSTDTQYF. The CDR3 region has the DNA TGTGCCACCCGGGGATCTAGCACAGATACGCAGTATTTT.

CDR3 in amino acids: CASSTGLTLHNEQFF. For the CDR3, the DNA is TGTGCCAGCAGCACTGGACTTACCCTGCACAATGAGCAGTTCTTC. V and J are TRBV5-6 and TRBJ2-1; weak D call: TRBD2 (5 bases). This CDR3 is 15 amino acids long. V dropped 4 bases and J dropped 5 bases, with 16 bases sitting between them. Germline V gives CDR1 SGHDT, CDR2 YYEEEE. Supplemented by reference TRBV5-6 and TRBJ2-1, the full variable domain reads DAGVTQSPTHLIKTRGQQVTLRCSPKSGHDTVSWYQQALGQGPQFIFQYYEEEERQRGNFPDRFSGHQFPNYSSELNVNALLLGDSALYLCASSTGLTLHNEQFFGPGTRLTVL.

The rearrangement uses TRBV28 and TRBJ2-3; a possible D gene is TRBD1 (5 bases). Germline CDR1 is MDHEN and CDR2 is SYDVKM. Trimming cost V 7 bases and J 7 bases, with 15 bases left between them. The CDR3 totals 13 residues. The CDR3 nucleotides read TGTGCCAGCAATGGGGCCGCCTATAATACGCAGTATTTT. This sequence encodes CASNGAAYNTQYF.

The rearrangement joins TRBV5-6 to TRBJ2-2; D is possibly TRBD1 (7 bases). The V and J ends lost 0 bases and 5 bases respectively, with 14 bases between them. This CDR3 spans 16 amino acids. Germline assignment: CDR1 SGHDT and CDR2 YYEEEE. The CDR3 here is CASSLEARGDTGELFF. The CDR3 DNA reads TGTGCCAGCAGCTTGGAAGCCAGGGGGGATACCGGGGAGCTGTTTTTT.

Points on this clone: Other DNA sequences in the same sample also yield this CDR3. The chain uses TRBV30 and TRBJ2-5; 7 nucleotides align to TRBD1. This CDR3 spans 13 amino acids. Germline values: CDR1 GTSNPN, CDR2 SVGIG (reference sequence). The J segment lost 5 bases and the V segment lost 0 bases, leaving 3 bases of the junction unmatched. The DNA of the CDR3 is TGTGCCTGGAGTGTAAGGGGGCTCGAGACCCAGTACTTC. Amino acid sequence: CAWSVRGLETQYF.

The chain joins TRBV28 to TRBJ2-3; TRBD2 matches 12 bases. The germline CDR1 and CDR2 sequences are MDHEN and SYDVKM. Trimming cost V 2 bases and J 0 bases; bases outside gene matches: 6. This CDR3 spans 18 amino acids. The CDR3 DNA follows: TGTGCCAGCAGTTTACGACTTGGGACTAGCGGGAGCACAGATACGCAGTATTTT. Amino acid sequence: CASSLRLGTSGSTDTQYF.

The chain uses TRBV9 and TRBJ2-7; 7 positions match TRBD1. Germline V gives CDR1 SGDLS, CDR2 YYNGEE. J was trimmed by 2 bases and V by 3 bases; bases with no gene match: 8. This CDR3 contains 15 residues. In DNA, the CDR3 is TGTGCCAGCAGCGGCCGGGACAGCTGGACCTACGAGCAGTACTTC. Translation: CASSGRDSWTYEQYF.

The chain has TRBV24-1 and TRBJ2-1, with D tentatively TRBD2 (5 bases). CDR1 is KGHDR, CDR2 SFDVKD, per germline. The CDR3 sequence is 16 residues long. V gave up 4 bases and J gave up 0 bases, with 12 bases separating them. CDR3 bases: TGTGCCACCAGTGAGAGGGCTCGGGACTCCTACAATGAGCAGTTCTTC. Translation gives CATSERARDSYNEQFF.

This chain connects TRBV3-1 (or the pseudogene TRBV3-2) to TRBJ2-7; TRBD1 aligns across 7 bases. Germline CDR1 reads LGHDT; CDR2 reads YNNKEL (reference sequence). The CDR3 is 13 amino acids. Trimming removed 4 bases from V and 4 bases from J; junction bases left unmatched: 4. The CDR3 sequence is CASSPGTVYEQYF. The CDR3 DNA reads TGTGCCAGCAGCCCCGGGACAGTTTACGAGCAGTACTTC.

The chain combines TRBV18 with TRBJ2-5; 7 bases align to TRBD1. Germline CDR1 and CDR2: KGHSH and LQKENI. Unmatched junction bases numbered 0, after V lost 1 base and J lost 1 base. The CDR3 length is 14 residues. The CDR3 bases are TGTGCCAGCTCACCACGGGACAGCCAAGAGACCCAGTACTTC. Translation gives CASSPRDSQETQYF. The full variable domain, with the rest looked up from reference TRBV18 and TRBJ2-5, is NAGVMQNPRHLVRRRGQEARLRCSPMKGHSHVYWYRQLPEEGLKFMVYLQKENIIDESGMPKERFSAEFPKEGPSILRIQQVVRGDSAAYFCASSPRDSQETQYFGPGTRLLVL.

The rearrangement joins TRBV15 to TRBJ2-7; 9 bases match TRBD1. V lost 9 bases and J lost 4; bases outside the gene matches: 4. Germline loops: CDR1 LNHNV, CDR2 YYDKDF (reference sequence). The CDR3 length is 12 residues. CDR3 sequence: CATAGTGYEQYF. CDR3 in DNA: TGTGCCACGGCCGGGACAGGGTACGAGCAGTACTTC.

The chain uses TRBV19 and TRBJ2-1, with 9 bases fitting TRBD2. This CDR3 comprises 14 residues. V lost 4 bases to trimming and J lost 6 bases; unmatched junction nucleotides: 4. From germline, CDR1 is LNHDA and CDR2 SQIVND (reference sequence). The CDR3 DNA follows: TGTGCCAGTAGTAGCGGGAGGGCACCCAATGAGCAGTTCTTC. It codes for CASSSGRAPNEQFF.

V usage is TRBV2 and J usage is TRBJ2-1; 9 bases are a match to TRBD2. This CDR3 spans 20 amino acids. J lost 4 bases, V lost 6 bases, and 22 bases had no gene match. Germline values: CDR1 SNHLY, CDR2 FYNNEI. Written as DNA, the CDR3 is TGTGCCAGCAGCTCCCCTGACGGGCGGGAGGGCCTGGGTGATTACAATGAGCAGTTCTTC. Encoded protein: CASSSPDGREGLGDYNEQFF.

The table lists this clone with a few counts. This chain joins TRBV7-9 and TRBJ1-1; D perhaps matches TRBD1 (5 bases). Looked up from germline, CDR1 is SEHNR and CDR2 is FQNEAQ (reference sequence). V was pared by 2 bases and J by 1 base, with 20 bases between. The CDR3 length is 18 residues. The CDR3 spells CASSLLERWGLGNTEAFF. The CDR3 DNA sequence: TGTGCCAGCAGCTTATTGGAGAGGTGGGGCCTAGGGAACACTGAAGCTTTCTTT.

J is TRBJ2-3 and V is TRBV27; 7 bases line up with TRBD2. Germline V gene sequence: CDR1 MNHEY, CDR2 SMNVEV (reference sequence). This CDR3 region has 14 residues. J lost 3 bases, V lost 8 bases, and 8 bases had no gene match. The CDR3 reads CASQLALVTDTQYF. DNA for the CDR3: TGTGCCAGCCAACTAGCGCTTGTTACAGATACGCAGTATTTT.

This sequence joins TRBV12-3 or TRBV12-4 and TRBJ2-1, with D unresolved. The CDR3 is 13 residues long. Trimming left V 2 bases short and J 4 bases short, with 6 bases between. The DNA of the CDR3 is TGTGCCAGCAGTTTACCGGTGTACAATGAGCAGTTCTTC. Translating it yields CASSLPVYNEQFF.

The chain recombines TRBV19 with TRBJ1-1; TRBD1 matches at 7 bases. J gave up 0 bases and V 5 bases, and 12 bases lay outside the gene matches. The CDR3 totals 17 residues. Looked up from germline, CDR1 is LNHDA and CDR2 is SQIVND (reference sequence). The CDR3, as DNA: TGTGCCAGTAGTCTATCCAGGGGGGACACCATGAACACTGAAGCTTTCTTT. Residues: CASSLSRGDTMNTEAFF.

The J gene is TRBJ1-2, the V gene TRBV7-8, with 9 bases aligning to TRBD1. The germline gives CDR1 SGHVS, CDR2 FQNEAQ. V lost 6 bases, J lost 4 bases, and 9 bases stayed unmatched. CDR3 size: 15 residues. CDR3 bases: TGTGCCAGCAGACCTCTGACAGGGGGTCCCTATGGCTACACCTTC. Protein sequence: CASRPLTGGPYGYTF.

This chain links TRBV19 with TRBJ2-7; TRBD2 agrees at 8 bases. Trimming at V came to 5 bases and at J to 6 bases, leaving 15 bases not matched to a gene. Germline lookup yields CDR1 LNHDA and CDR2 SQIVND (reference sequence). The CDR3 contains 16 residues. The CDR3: CASSRTTSGRVSEQYF. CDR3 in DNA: TGTGCCAGTAGTCGGACCACGAGCGGGAGAGTTTCCGAGCAGTACTTC.

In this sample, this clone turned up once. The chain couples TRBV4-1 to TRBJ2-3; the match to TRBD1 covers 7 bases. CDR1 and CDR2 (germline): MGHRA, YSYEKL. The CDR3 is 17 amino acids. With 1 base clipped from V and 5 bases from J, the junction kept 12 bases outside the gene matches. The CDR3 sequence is CASSQGSGQQYRDTQYF. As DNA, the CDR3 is TGCGCCAGCAGCCAAGGGTCGGGACAGCAATATCGAGATACGCAGTATTTT.